This TCR beta chain was sequenced in a study of response to subunit inactivated influenza vaccine. TCRdb called the RT-PCR reads again in MiXCR, with one record for every CDR3 protein. The data contain roughly 700,000 distinct CDR3 sequences, roughly 14% of them seen just once; the ten biggest clones take up 6.5% to 8.5%. Worth noting for this clonotype: Its ends do not fully match the called genes, so a read error is possible.

Per germline, CDR1 SGHAT and CDR2 FQNNGV. The CDR3 sequence is 16 residues long. The chain recombines TRBV11-2 with TRBJ2-1; no clear D gene. The material was PBMCs from blood, obtained approximately 15 days before vaccination. This receptor was identified in a man in his forties or fifties who received an inactivated influenza vaccine. CDR3 coding DNA: TGTGCCAGCAGCAGATTGCTGGGTAGCTCCTACAATGAGCTGTTCTTC. This encodes CASSRLLGSSYNELFF.